Listed below are T cell receptor beta chains from one sample, sequenced in a study of T cell repertoires in cytomegalovirus infection. Which antigens these TCRs recognize remains unknown. TCRdb re-derived calls from the reads in MiXCR, one entry per CDR3 protein. The table records 100,000 to 150,000 distinct CDR3 sequences, roughly a quarter of them present only once. Sequenced: PBMCs, sequenced either directly or after in vitro stimulation (not recorded which). The receptor set was obtained from a human donor in good health (CMV status not recorded). Some clones in this sample may be carry-over from other donors' samples. Each CDR3 is given with its conserved first and last residue. A D gene is named only where the DNA matches it firmly. Some rows have no size entry. The others give once, few or many, or a class for an expanded clone.

J | size | D | V | DNA | CDR3
TRBJ2-3 | . | . | TRBV7-2 | TGTGCCAGCAGCTTAGCATACAGGTCTGCAGATACGCAGTATTTT | CASSLAYRSADTQYF
TRBJ1-1 | . | TRBD1 | TRBV19 | TGTGCCAGTAGCCGACAGGGATCAACTGAAGCTTTCTTT | CASSRQGSTEAFF
TRBJ2-5 | many | . | TRBV7-8 | TGTGCCAGCAGCTTACGGGCCCCCCTGTCAGGGGAAGAGACCCAGTACTTC | CASSLRAPLSGEETQYF
TRBJ1-3 | many | . | TRBV11-2 | TGTGCCAGCAGCTTTGGAACCAACTCTGGAAACACCATATATTTT | CASSFGTNSGNTIYF
TRBJ2-5 | . | . | TRBV20-1 | TGCAGTGCTCTGACAGTGGACCAAGAGACCCAGTACTTC | CSALTVDQETQYF
TRBJ2-5 | . | TRBD2 | TRBV15 | TGTGCCACCAGCAGAGACTCGGGGGGTGAGACCCAGTACTTC | CATSRDSGGETQYF
TRBJ2-7 | few | . | TRBV7-2 | TGTGCCAGCAGCCCACGGACGGCGAGCTCCTACGAGCAGTACTTC | CASSPRTASSYEQYF
TRBJ1-1 | . | TRBD1 | TRBV27 | TGTGCCAGCAGTTCCCTAGGGACAGCGAACACTGAAGCTTTCTTT | CASSSLGTANTEAFF
TRBJ2-1 | once | . | TRBV10-3 | TGTGCCATCAGAGCTAGCTTCTCGGGAAATGAGCAGTTCTTC | CAIRASFSGNEQFF
TRBJ2-1 | . | TRBD2 | TRBV30 | TGTGCCTGGAGTCTAGCGGGAGAAGGCTCCTACAATGAGCAGTTCTTC | CAWSLAGEGSYNEQFF
TRBJ2-3 | . | . | TRBV14 | TGTGCCAGCAGCTCCGCTGGAGATACGCAGTATTTT | CASSSAGDTQYF
TRBJ2-3 | few | TRBD2 | TRBV7-6 | TGTGCCAGCAGCTTAGGACGTATGACTAGCGGGAGGACGTATACGCAGTATTTT | CASSLGRMTSGRTYTQYF
TRBJ2-1 | . | . | TRBV11-2 | TGTGCCAGCAGCTTAGATTTCCGGGCCGTATACAATGAGCAGTTCTTC | CASSLDFRAVYNEQFF
TRBJ1-6 | many | TRBD1 | TRBV7-8 | TGTGCCAGCAGCTTAGCGCCACAGGGGAATTCACCCCTCCACTTT | CASSLAPQGNSPLHF
TRBJ2-3 | . | . | TRBV7-2 | TGTGCCAGCAGCTCCGGCAGGGCCCGGGATACGCAGTATTTT | CASSSGRARDTQYF
TRBJ1-1 | few | . | TRBV6-6 | TGTGCCAGCAGTTACCCCACTGAAGCTTTCTTT | CASSYPTEAFF
TRBJ2-1 | many | . | TRBV2 | TGTGCCAGCAGTGGCCGGCCTAGCTCCTACAATGAGCAGTTCTTC | CASSGRPSSYNEQFF
TRBJ1-3 | few | . | TRBV28 | TGTGCCAGCAGACCTCAAGGATACTCTGGAAACACCATATATTTT | CASRPQGYSGNTIYF
TRBJ2-3 | few | TRBD2 | TRBV6-2/TRBV6-3 | TGTGCCAGCAGTAGACTAGCGGGAGTCAGCACAGATACGCAGTATTTT | CASSRLAGVSTDTQYF
TRBJ2-3 | once | TRBD2 | TRBV11-2 | TGTGCCAGCAGCTCGGGACTAGCGGTAGATACGCAGTATTTT | CASSSGLAVDTQYF
TRBJ2-1 | . | . | TRBV12-3/TRBV12-4 | TGTGCCAGCACTTACAGGGTTCCTGAGCAGTTCTTC | CASTYRVPEQFF
TRBJ1-2 | . | . | TRBV28 | TGTGCCAGCAGTTTAAACAGAGACTATGGCTACACCTTC | CASSLNRDYGYTF
TRBJ2-1 | many | . | TRBV7-9 | TGTGCCAGCAGCCCAGCCAGGAACAATGAGCAGTTCTTC | CASSPARNNEQFF
TRBJ2-2 | . | TRBD2 | TRBV5-4 | TGTGCCAGCAGCGAAGGGACTAGCGGTGCCACCGGGGAGCTGTTTTTT | CASSEGTSGATGELFF
TRBJ1-3 | many | . | TRBV7-2 | TGTGCCAGCAGCCCCGGGAGGGCTGGAAACACCATATATTTT | CASSPGRAGNTIYF
TRBJ1-2 | few | . | TRBV6-6 | TGTGCCAGCAGTTACTCGTCTAGGGGGACTGGAGACTATGGCTACACCTTC | CASSYSSRGTGDYGYTF